Listed below are T cell receptor beta chains from one sample, sequenced in a study of cytomegalovirus exposure and HLA in healthy donors. TCRdb's copy holds only in-frame clones and misses some; the assay was immunoSEQ multiplex PCR. The data contain approximately 140,000 clones, approximately 79% of them singletons. The specimen sequenced was PBMCs. These receptor sequences come from a man younger than 35 in good health and CMV-seronegative. CDR3s include the opening cysteine and the closing phenylalanine or tryptophan. A D gene is named only where the DNA matches it firmly.

D: TRBD1; V: TRBV5-4; CDR3: CASSNPDRAREQYF
D: .; V: TRBV5-4; CDR3: CTSANTRNTGELFF
D: TRBD1; V: TRBV6-1; CDR3: CASKQGAANEKLFF
D: .; V: TRBV19; CDR3: CASSIPRGNEQFF
D: .; V: TRBV5-1; CDR3: CASSLDGAFGYEQYF
D: TRBD1; V: TRBV4-3; CDR3: CASSQDPTGYGGELFF
D: TRBD1; V: TRBV6-5; CDR3: CASSYSGTGFYEQYF
D: .; V: TRBV6-5; CDR3: CASSYSKPERQETQYF
D: .; V: TRBV2; CDR3: CASRLGTSNEKLFF
D: TRBD1; V: TRBV2; CDR3: CASTGQGLNTEAFF
D: .; V: TRBV6-6; CDR3: CASSLKQFYTEAFF
D: TRBD2; V: TRBV6-5; CDR3: CASRIRTSGGYEQYF
D: .; V: TRBV21-1; CDR3: CASRREVETQYF
D: TRBD2; V: TRBV4-3; CDR3: CASSLYRASGGTDTQYF
D: TRBD2; V: TRBV11-2; CDR3: CASSRTGAGAQYEQYF
D: .; V: TRBV19; CDR3: CASSTHGPTEAFF
D: .; V: TRBV7-6; CDR3: CASSLLPSRRGETQYF
D: .; V: TRBV9; CDR3: CASSPADSSYEQYF
D: TRBD1; V: TRBV7-8; CDR3: CASSYNRGGNTEAFF
D: TRBD1; V: TRBV7-9; CDR3: CASSLGQAHYGYTF
D: .; V: TRBV5-8; CDR3: CASREGTNYGYTF
D: .; V: TRBV2; CDR3: CASRERERDTEAFF
D: .; V: TRBV6-1; CDR3: CASSVENSNQPQHF
D: .; V: TRBV27; CDR3: CASSLTGISNYGYTF
D: TRBD2; V: TRBV19; CDR3: CASTAGVGTDTQYF
D: TRBD1; V: TRBV25-1; CDR3: CASSRTGVSEAFF
D: .; V: TRBV28; CDR3: CASRITGSQPQHF
D: TRBD1; V: TRBV7-2; CDR3: CASSSGQGPTYNEQFF
D: .; V: TRBV6-1; CDR3: CASRQGYSNQPQHF
D: TRBD2; V: TRBV2; CDR3: CASSLAGYEQYF
D: TRBD1; V: TRBV5-1; CDR3: CASSLKTGTLYGYTF
D: TRBD1; V: TRBV9; CDR3: CASSKGQATYEQYF
D: TRBD1; V: TRBV10-3; CDR3: CAITGDRGQQYF
D: TRBD1; V: TRBV7-9; CDR3: CASSFMRTGGPEANF